What follows is one T cell receptor beta chain and its context. The antigen is unknown. The read terminates 3 residues ahead of where the CDR3 ends, so the germline J gene completes it. The sample originates from a study of Tregs in tolerant kidney transplant recipients. This CDR3 is built from 16 residues. CDR1 and CDR2 from the germline V gene are DFQATT and SNEGSKA (reference sequence). Recipients received nonmyeloablative bone marrow transplants from related graft donors, with transient mixed chimerism. Unstimulated regulatory T cells (CD4+CD25+CD127-), CD4+CD25- non-regulatory cells, CD4 and CD8 cells were FACS-sorted from thawed PBMCs. Points from the study as a whole: Tolerant patients' donor-specific Tregs expanded beyond overall Tregs, suggesting antigen-driven growth. Some patients' samples used different primers over time, so nucleotide sequences weren't comparable. Biological reproducibility was not directly addressed, but technical replication error appeared minimal.

The repertoire was sequenced with immunoSEQ multiplex PCR; TCRdb's copy has only in-frame clones and lacks some. Here the sample table reports about 14,000 clones. The TCR comes from a human patient who received a combined kidney and bone marrow transplant. The graft donor may account for some of the T cells. The sequenced sample was CD8+ T cells from blood (PBMCs), obtained 6 months after the transplant. The V gene is TRBV20-1, the J gene TRBJ2-3; TRBD2 matches 10 bases. The part of the CDR3 DNA that was read is TGCAGCACCCGGCTAGCGGGGGCCAAGAGCACAGATACG. The encoded protein is CSTRLAGAKSTDT. The entire CDR3 sequence reads CSTRLAGAKSTDTQYF.